One sample yielded the 5 T cell receptor beta chains listed below, sequenced in a study of vaccination and CD4 T cells after COVID-19. Regarding treatment: approximately nine-day PBMC culture with coronavirus spike peptide pools or control peptides (ViraFEST assay). These TCRs' antigens remain unknown. Sequencing of DNA taken from cultured CD4+ T cells relied on the Oncomine TCR Beta short-read assay. TCRdb processed the PCR reads anew with MiXCR; each CDR3 protein has one entry. The sample has some 8,800 distinct CDR3 sequences, more than 55% seen once; the top ten hold approximately 35%. Sequenced input: CD4+ T cells from blood, cultured in vitro. These receptors were obtained from a human donor who had recovered from COVID-19.

The gene calls are TRBV20-1 and TRBJ2-7; the D gene is possibly TRBD1 (6 bases). This CDR3 contains 14 residues. V was pared by 1 base and J by 3 bases, with 13 bases between. Per germline, CDR1 DFQATT and CDR2 SNEGSKA (reference sequence). The CDR3 loop reads CSARGSGDLYEQYF. CDR3 in DNA: TGCAGTGCTAGAGGTTCAGGGGATCTCTACGAGCAGTACTTC.

The chain employs TRBV19 and TRBJ1-5, with TRBD1 matching over 8 bases. This CDR3 contains 14 residues. Germline assignment: CDR1 LNHDA and CDR2 SQIVND (reference sequence). V was pared by 5 bases and J by 1 base, with 1 base of the junction left unmatched. CDR3 sequence (DNA): TGTGCCAGTAGTTACAGGGGGAGCAATCAGCCCCAGCATTTT. This codes for CASSYRGSNQPQHF.

CDR3 DNA sequence: TGTGCCAGTAGTATTTCTCCAGCGAACACCATATATTTT. This codes for CASSISPANTIYF. The chain has TRBV19 and TRBJ1-3; D gene uncertain. This CDR3 is 13 amino acids long. The V end lost 3 bases, the J end lost 7 bases, and 10 bases lay between the germline ends. CDR1 is LNHDA, CDR2 SQIVND, per germline (reference sequence).

V and J are TRBV14 and TRBJ2-5, with D perhaps TRBD1 (6 bases). V dropped 1 base and J dropped 7 bases, with 13 bases sitting between them. The germline V gene encodes CDR1 SGHDN and CDR2 FVKESK. The CDR3 has 14 residues. The CDR3, as DNA: TGTGCCAGCAGCCAAGTTAGCAGGGGTGGGACCCAGTACTTC. It codes for CASSQVSRGGTQYF. Full variable domain (missing parts from reference TRBV14 and TRBJ2-5): EAGVTQFPSHSVIEKGQTVTLRCDPISGHDNLYWYRRVMGKEIKFLLHFVKESKQDESGMPNNRFLAERTGGTYSTLKVQPAELEDSGVYFCASSQVSRGGTQYFGPGTRLLVL.

The gene calls are TRBV11-2 and TRBJ1-6, with D uncertain. The V end lost 4 bases, the J end lost 6 bases, and 10 bases lay between the germline ends. The CDR3 consists of 14 residues. Germline V gene lookup returns CDR1 SGHAT and CDR2 FQNNGV. The CDR3 bases are TGTGCCAGCAGCTCCGGACTGATTAATTCACCCCTCCACTTT. Translated: CASSSGLINSPLHF.